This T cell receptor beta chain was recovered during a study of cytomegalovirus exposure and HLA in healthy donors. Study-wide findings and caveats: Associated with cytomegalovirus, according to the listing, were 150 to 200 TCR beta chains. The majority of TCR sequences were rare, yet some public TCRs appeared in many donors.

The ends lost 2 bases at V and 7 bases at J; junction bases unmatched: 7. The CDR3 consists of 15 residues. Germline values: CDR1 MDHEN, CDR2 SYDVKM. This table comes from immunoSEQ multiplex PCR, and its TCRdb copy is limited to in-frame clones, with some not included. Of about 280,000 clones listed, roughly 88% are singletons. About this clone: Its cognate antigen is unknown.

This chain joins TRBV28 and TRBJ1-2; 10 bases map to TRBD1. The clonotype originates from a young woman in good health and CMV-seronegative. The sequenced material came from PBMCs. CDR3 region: CASSLSGTGAFGYTF. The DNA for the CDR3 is TGTGCCAGCAGTTTAAGTGGGACAGGGGCGTTTGGCTACACCTTC.